A single sample gave rise to the 23 T cell receptor beta chains below, sequenced in a study of T-cell reconstitution after alpha-beta-depleted transplantation in children. Unique molecular identifiers tagged the TCRbeta library. In TCRdb, the PCR reads were re-called with MiXCR into one record per CDR3 protein. This table has almost 500,000 distinct CDR3 sequences, approximately 12% appearing once. The source was PBMCs from the stem cell graft donor, collected from the stem cell graft. The receptors stem from a human donor who donated a stem cell graft to a child with combined immunodeficiency.

This chain uses TRBV18 with TRBJ2-7, with 11 bases that match TRBD1. The trim removed 3 bases at V and 4 bases at J, leaving 5 bases unmatched. Per germline, CDR1 KGHSH and CDR2 LQKENI. The CDR3 consists of 15 residues. CDR3 bases: TGTGCCAGCTCACCCCGAGGACAGGGGGCTTACGAGCAGTACTTC. Translated, it gives CASSPRGQGAYEQYF. The full variable domain, rest sourced from reference TRBV18 and TRBJ2-7, is NAGVMQNPRHLVRRRGQEARLRCSPMKGHSHVYWYRQLPEEGLKFMVYLQKENIIDESGMPKERFSAEFPKEGPSILRIQQVVRGDSAAYFCASSPRGQGAYEQYFGPGTRLTVT.

The V and J genes are TRBV25-1 and TRBJ1-6; 7 bases agree with TRBD1. Germline V gene data show CDR1 as MGHDK and CDR2 as SYGVNS. CDR3 size: 17 residues. Trimming took 6 bases from V and 0 from J; bases not matched to a gene: 8. CDR3 in amino acids: CASSSTGTSSYNSPLHF. CDR3 nucleotides: TGTGCCAGCAGCTCGACAGGGACAAGCTCCTATAATTCACCCCTCCACTTT.

Here the CDR3 DNA reads TGCAGCGTTGACTTCGGGGGCTACACCTTC. Translated, it gives CSVDFGGYTF. The gene calls are TRBV29-1 and TRBJ1-2, with unresolved D. This CDR3 is built from 10 residues. The V end was cut by 3 bases, the J end by 8 bases, with 7 bases between. Germline CDR1 reads SQVTM; CDR2 reads ANQGSEA.

This clonotype was seen many times. The chain is built from TRBV12-3 or TRBV12-4 and TRBJ2-3, with 8 bases identical to TRBD2. The ends lost 5 bases at V and 3 bases at J; junction bases unmatched: 7. This CDR3 spans 15 amino acids. The CDR3 nucleotides are TGTGCCAGCAGTGTACGATCGGGGGGGACAGATACGCAGTATTTT. It translates to CASSVRSGGTDTQYF.

This clonotype has at least ten counts. The gene calls are TRBV20-1 and TRBJ2-7; 11 bases are shared with TRBD2. Trimming removed 7 bases from V and 2 bases from J; junction bases left unmatched: 4. The CDR3 length is 13 residues. Germline values: CDR1 DFQATT, CDR2 SNEGSKA (reference sequence). CDR3 amino acids: CSVLAGGTYEQYF. In DNA form, the CDR3 reads TGCAGTGTTCTAGCGGGGGGAACCTACGAGCAGTACTTC.

This clonotype was counted a few times. V usage is TRBV3-1 and J usage is TRBJ2-4; maybe TRBD2 (5 bases). The germline V and J ends were trimmed by 1 base and 8 bases, with 21 bases remaining between them. CDR1 LGHDT and CDR2 YNNKEL come from the germline V gene (reference sequence). There are 17 residues in the CDR3. Written as DNA, the CDR3 is TGTGCCAGCAGCCAAGGGGGAATATTGAGGGCAGCGTACATTCAGTACTTC. Protein sequence: CASSQGGILRAAYIQYF.

Ten or more counts support this clonotype. The rearrangement links TRBV5-1 to TRBJ2-1, with 11 bases aligning to TRBD2. Germline V CDR1 and CDR2: SGHRS, YFSETQ. The CDR3 totals 17 residues. J lost 3 bases, V lost 7 bases, and 12 bases had no gene match. CDR3 residues: CASGKSASGRLYNEQFF. In DNA form, the CDR3 reads TGCGCCAGCGGGAAATCGGCTAGCGGGAGGCTCTACAATGAGCAGTTCTTC.

This clonotype was seen only a few times. V gene TRBV18 combines with J gene TRBJ2-5; D unresolved. The V end lost 2 bases, the J end lost 4 bases, and 8 bases lay between the germline ends. Looked up from germline, CDR1 is KGHSH and CDR2 is LQKENI. The CDR3 has 13 residues. Here the CDR3 DNA reads TGTGCCAGCTCACCAGCCGGGTTAGAGACCCAGTACTTC. Its translation is CASSPAGLETQYF.

The V gene is TRBV5-1, the J gene TRBJ1-4, with 7 bases lining up with TRBD1. Trimming cost V 0 bases and J 8 bases; bases outside gene matches: 7. CDR3 length: 15 residues. Germline values: CDR1 SGHRS, CDR2 YFSETQ. The CDR3 DNA reads TGCGCCAGCAGCTTGGCAAAAGGGGGCGAAGAAAAACTGTTTTTT. It translates to CASSLAKGGEEKLFF.

This clonotype was observed many times. The gene calls are TRBV10-3 and TRBJ2-1; 7 bases fit TRBD2. Per germline, CDR1 ENHRY and CDR2 SYGVKD. CDR3 length: 13 residues. V lost 10 bases to trimming and J lost 5 bases; unmatched junction nucleotides: 8. For the CDR3, the DNA is TGTGCCACCGCGGGGGACCCGAACAATGAGCAGTTCTTC. It translates to CATAGDPNNEQFF.

This clonotype came up once. In this CDR3 the conserved last residue, phenylalanine or tryptophan, is missing, so a read error is likely. The chain recombines TRBV5-5 with TRBJ2-1; 8 bases are a match to TRBD1. The junction had 1 base not matched to a gene; V was cut back by 1 base and J by 4 bases. Germline loops: CDR1 SGHKS, CDR2 YYEKEE (reference sequence). CDR3 length: 14 residues. The CDR3 here is CASSLTGGYNEQFC. In nucleotides, the CDR3 is TGTGCCAGCAGCTTGACAGGGGGGTACAATGAGCAGTTCTGC.

In its sample, this clonotype was seen many times. V and J are TRBV9 and TRBJ2-5; D is perhaps TRBD1 (5 bases). The CDR3 has 14 amino acids. Germline V lookup: CDR1 SGDLS, CDR2 YYNGEE. Trimming stripped 0 bases from V and 3 bases from J, with 9 bases between. The CDR3 sequence: CASSVGSREETQYF. Here the CDR3 DNA reads TGTGCCAGCAGCGTAGGGTCCAGGGAAGAGACCCAGTACTTC.

Only a few counts were recorded for this clonotype. The chain is built from TRBV28 and TRBJ1-2, with TRBD1 identical over 8 bases. Germline V gives CDR1 MDHEN, CDR2 SYDVKM. The CDR3 runs 15 residues. With V trimmed by 3 bases and J by 4 bases, 7 bases remained unmatched. CDR3 bases: TGTGCCAGCAGTTTTGCCAATCAGGGGGCCTATGGCTACACCTTC. Protein sequence: CASSFANQGAYGYTF.

The gene calls are TRBV12-3 or TRBV12-4 and TRBJ1-1; D possibly corresponds to TRBD1 (6 bases). This CDR3 comprises 14 residues. The V end lost 5 bases, the J end lost 0 bases, and 10 bases lay between the germline ends. The CDR3 reads CASSQGGMNTEAFF. DNA for the CDR3: TGTGCCAGCAGTCAAGGGGGTATGAACACTGAAGCTTTCTTT.

V is TRBV7-6 and J is TRBJ1-1, with D possibly matching TRBD1 (5 bases). The CDR3 has 14 residues. Looked up from germline, CDR1 is SGHVS and CDR2 is FNYEAQ. The ends were cut back, 5 bases at V and 11 bases at J, with 21 bases in the middle. CDR3 protein: CASSPRGGGVGAFF. The CDR3 DNA reads as TGTGCCAGCAGCCCCCGAGGCGGGGGGGTTGGGGCTTTCTTT. Drawing the rest from reference TRBV7-6 and TRBJ1-1, the complete variable domain is GAGVSQSPRYKVTKRGQDVALRCDPISGHVSLYWYRQALGQGPEFLTYFNYEAQQDKSGLPNDRFSAERPEGSISTLTIQRTEQRDSAMYRCASSPRGGGVGAFFGQGTRLTVV.

In this sample, this clonotype turned up a few times. The chain is built from TRBV7-7 and TRBJ2-3, with 9 bases lining up with TRBD2. The CDR3 sequence is 14 residues long. Germline loops: CDR1 SSHAT, CDR2 FNYEAQ (reference sequence). V lost 1 base and J lost 14; bases outside the gene matches: 10. The CDR3 spells CASSLEGVAGVWYF. The CDR3 coding sequence is TGTGCCAGCAGCTTAGAGGGAGTAGCGGGAGTATGGTATTTT.

This clonotype appeared many times. The chain employs TRBV12-3 or TRBV12-4 and TRBJ2-1; 7 bases align to TRBD2. This CDR3 region has 15 residues. V was clipped by 5 bases and J by 2 bases; unmatched bases: 6. The CDR3 here is CASSQAGWTYNEQFF. The CDR3 DNA sequence: TGTGCCAGCAGTCAAGCGGGATGGACCTACAATGAGCAGTTCTTC.

This rearrangement joins TRBV29-1 to TRBJ2-5; tentatively, D is TRBD2 (5 bases). CDR1 SQVTM and CDR2 ANQGSEA come from the germline V gene. Trimming removed 7 bases from V and 5 bases from J, with 14 bases in between. The CDR3 runs to 12 residues. CDR3 loop: CSAGVGEETQYF. The DNA for the CDR3 is TGCAGCGCTGGAGTTGGGGAGGAGACCCAGTACTTC. Looking up the rest from reference TRBV29-1 and TRBJ2-5 gives the full variable domain: SAVISQKPSRDICQRGTSLTIQCQVDSQVTMMFWYRQQPGQSLTLIATANQGSEATYESGFVIDKFPISRPNLTFSTLTVSNMSPEDSSIYLCSAGVGEETQYFGPGTRLLVL.

This clonotype turned up a few times. V is TRBV7-9 and J is TRBJ2-1, with D uncertain. The CDR3 spans 14 residues. The germline CDR1 and CDR2 sequences are SEHNR and FQNEAQ (reference sequence). Trimming shortened V by 3 bases and J by 6 bases, and 12 bases separated the two germline ends. CDR3 nucleotide sequence: TGTGCCAGCAGCTTCTTCGAGAGTGGCAATGAGCAGTTCTTC. As protein: CASSFFESGNEQFF.

There are many counts of this clonotype. The gene calls are TRBV5-4 and TRBJ2-1; 7 nucleotides line up with TRBD2. The CDR3 is 14 residues long. V shed 2 bases and J 4 bases; nucleotides not matched to a gene: 3. Germline CDR1 and CDR2: SGHNT and YYREEE (reference sequence). The CDR3: CASSLEAGYNEQFF. CDR3 nucleotide sequence: TGTGCCAGCAGCTTAGAAGCGGGATACAATGAGCAGTTCTTC.

This clonotype was found many times. The V and J genes are TRBV5-1 and TRBJ2-1, with TRBD2 matching over 8 bases. The CDR3 length is 14 residues. Trimming at V came to 5 bases and at J to 8 bases, leaving 9 bases not matched to a gene. The germline V gene has CDR1 SGHRS and CDR2 YFSETQ. This CDR3 is CASRPSGGVDEQFF. CDR3 nucleotide sequence: TGCGCCAGCAGACCAAGCGGGGGTGTGGATGAGCAGTTCTTC. The full variable domain, rest sourced from reference TRBV5-1 and TRBJ2-1, is KAGVTQTPRYLIKTRGQQVTLSCSPISGHRSVSWYQQTPGQGLQFLFEYFSETQRNKGNFPGRFSGRQFSNSRSEMNVSTLELGDSALYLCASRPSGGVDEQFFGPGTRLTVL.

V usage is TRBV11-2 and J usage is TRBJ2-1, with 8 nucleotides matching TRBD2. Germline V gene sequence: CDR1 SGHAT, CDR2 FQNNGV. V lost 5 bases, J lost 1 base, and 7 bases stayed unmatched. The CDR3 is made up of 16 amino acids. The CDR3, as DNA: TGTGCCAGCAGCCCAGGGACTAGGATTTCCTACAATGAGCAGTTCTTC. This translates into CASSPGTRISYNEQFF.

In DNA form, the CDR3 reads TGTGCCTGGAGCTCGGGCCCCGCGGTAAAACTGTTTTTT. It specifies CAWSSGPAVKLFF. The V call is TRBV30, the J call TRBJ1-4; D is uncertain. Trimming shortened V by 3 bases and J by 10 bases, and 15 bases separated the two germline ends. Germline-derived CDR1 and CDR2 are GTSNPN and SVGIG (reference sequence). There are 13 residues in the CDR3.